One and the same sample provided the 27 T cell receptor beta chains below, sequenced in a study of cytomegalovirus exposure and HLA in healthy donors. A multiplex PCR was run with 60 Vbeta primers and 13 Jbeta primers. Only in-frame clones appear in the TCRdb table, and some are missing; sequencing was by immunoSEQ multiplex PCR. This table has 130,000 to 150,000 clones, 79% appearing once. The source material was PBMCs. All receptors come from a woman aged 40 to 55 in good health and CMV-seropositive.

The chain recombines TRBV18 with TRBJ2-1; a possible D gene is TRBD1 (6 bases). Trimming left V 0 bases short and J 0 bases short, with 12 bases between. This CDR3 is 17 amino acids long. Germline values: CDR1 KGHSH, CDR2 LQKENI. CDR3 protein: CASSPPAQGSSYNEQFF. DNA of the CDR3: TGTGCCAGCTCACCACCGGCCCAGGGGAGCTCCTACAATGAGCAGTTCTTC.

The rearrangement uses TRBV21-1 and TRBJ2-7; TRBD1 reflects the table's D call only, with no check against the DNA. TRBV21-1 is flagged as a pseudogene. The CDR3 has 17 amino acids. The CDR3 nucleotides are TGTGCCAGCCGCCCCTCTCACGGGACAGGGGCTTCCTACGAGCAGTACTTC. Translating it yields CASRPSHGTGASYEQYF.

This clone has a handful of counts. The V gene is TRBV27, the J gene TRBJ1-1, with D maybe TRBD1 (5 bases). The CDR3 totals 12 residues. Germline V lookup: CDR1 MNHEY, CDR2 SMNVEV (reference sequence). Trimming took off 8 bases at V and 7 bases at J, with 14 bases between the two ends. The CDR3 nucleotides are TGTGCCAGCCGGGCGGGGGGGGGTGAAGCTTTCTTT. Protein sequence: CASRAGGGEAFF.

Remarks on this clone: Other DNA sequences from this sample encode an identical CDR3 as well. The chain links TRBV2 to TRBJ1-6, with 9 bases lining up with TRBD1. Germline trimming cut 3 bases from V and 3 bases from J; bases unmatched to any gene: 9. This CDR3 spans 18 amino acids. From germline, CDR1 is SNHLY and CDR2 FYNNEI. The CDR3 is CASSDPGQGFFYNSPLHF. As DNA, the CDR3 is TGTGCCAGCAGTGATCCGGGACAGGGCTTTTTCTATAATTCACCCCTCCACTTT.

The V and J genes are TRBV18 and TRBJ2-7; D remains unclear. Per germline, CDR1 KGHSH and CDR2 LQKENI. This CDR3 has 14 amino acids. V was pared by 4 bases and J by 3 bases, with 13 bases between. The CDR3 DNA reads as TGTGCCAGCTCACGTAGCCCCCCGGACTACGAGCAGTACTTC. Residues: CASSRSPPDYEQYF. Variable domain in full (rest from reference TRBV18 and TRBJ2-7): NAGVMQNPRHLVRRRGQEARLRCSPMKGHSHVYWYRQLPEEGLKFMVYLQKENIIDESGMPKERFSAEFPKEGPSILRIQQVVRGDSAAYFCASSRSPPDYEQYFGPGTRLTVT.

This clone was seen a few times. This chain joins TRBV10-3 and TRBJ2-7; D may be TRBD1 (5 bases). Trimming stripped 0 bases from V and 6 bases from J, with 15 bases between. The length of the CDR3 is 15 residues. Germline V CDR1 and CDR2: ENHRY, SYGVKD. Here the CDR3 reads CAISESEIGVSEQYF. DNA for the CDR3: TGTGCCATCAGTGAGTCTGAAATAGGGGTTAGCGAGCAGTACTTC.

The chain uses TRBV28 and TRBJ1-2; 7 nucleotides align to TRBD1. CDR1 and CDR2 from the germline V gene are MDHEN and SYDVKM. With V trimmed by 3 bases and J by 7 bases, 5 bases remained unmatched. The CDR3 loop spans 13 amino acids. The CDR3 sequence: CASSLWAGGGYTF. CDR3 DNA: TGTGCCAGCAGTTTGTGGGCAGGGGGTGGCTACACCTTC.

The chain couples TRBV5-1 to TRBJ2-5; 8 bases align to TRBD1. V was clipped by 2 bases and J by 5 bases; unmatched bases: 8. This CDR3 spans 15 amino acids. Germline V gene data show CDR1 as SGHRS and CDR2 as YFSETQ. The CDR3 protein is CASSLWGQVWETQYF. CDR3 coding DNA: TGCGCCAGCAGCTTATGGGGACAGGTATGGGAGACCCAGTACTTC.

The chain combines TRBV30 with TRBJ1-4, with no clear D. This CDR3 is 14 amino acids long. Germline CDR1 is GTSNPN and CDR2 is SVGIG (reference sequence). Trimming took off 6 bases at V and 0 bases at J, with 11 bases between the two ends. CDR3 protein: CACTIGATNEKLFF. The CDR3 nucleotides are TGTGCCTGTACTATAGGTGCAACTAATGAAAAACTGTTTTTT. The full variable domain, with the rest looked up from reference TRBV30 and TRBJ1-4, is SQTIHQWPATLVQPVGSPLSLECTVEGTSNPNLYWYRQAAGRGLQLLFYSVGIGQISSEVPQNLSASRPQDRQFILSSKKLLLSDSGFYLCACTIGATNEKLFFGSGTQLSVL.

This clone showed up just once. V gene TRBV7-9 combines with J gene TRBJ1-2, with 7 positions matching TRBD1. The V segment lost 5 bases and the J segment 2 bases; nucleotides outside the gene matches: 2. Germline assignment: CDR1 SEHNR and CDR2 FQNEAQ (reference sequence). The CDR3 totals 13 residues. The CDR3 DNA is TGTGCCAGCAGCCAGGGACAGAACTATGGCTACACCTTC. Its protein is CASSQGQNYGYTF.

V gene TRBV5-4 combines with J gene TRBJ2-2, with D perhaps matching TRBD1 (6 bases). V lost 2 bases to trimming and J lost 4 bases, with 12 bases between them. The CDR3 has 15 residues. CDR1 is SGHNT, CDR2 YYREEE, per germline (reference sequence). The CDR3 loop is CASSLGQGSTGELFF. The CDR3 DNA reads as TGTGCCAGCAGCTTAGGGCAGGGGAGCACCGGGGAGCTGTTTTTT.

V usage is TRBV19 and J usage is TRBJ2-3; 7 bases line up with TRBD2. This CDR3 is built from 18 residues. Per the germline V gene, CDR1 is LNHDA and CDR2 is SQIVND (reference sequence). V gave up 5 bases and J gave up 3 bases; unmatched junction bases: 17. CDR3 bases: TGTGCCAGTAGTCGCTCGGACATCAGGGACTACGAAACAGATACGCAGTATTTT. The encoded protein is CASSRSDIRDYETDTQYF.

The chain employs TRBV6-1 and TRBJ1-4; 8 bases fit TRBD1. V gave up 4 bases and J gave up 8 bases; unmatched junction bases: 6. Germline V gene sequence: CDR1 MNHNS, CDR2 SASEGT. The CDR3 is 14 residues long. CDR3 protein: CASSAGGSQEKLFF. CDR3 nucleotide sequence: TGTGCCAGCAGTGCAGGGGGCAGTCAGGAAAAACTGTTTTTT.

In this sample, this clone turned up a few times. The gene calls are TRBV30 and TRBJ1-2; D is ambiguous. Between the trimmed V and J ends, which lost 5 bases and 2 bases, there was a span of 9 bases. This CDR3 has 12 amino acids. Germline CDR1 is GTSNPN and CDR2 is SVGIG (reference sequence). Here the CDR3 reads CAWGRGNYGYTF. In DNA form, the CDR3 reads TGTGCCTGGGGCCGAGGCAACTATGGCTACACCTTC.

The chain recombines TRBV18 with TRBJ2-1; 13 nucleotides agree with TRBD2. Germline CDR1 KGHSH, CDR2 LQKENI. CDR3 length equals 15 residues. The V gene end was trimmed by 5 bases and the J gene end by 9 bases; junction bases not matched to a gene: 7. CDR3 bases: TGTGCCAGCTCAGTACTAGCGGGGGGGCATATTGAGCAGTTCTTC. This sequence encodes CASSVLAGGHIEQFF.

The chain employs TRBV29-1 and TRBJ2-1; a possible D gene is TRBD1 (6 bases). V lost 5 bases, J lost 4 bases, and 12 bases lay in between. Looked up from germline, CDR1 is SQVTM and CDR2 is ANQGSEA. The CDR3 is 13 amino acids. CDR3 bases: TGCAGCGTTCTATCGGACAGTTACAATGAGCAGTTCTTC. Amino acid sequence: CSVLSDSYNEQFF.

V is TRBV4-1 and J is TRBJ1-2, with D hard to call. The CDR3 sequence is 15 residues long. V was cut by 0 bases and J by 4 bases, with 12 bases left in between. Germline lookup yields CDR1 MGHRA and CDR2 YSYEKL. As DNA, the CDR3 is TGCGCCAGCAGCCAAGAAGTCACAGTCAGCTATGGCTACACCTTC. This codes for CASSQEVTVSYGYTF.

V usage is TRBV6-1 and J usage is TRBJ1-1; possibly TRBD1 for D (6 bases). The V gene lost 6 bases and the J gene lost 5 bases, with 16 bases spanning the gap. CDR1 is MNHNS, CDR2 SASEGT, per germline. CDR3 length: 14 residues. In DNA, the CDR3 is TGTGCCAGCAGCCAACAGGGTTATGGGACTGAAGCTTTCTTT. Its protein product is CASSQQGYGTEAFF.

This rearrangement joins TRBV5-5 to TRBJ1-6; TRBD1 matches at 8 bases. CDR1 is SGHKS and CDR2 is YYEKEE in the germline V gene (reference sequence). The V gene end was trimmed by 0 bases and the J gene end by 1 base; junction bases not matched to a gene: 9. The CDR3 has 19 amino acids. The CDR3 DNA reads TGTGCCAGCAGCTTGGCTGGGACAGGAGTATTATCCTATAATTCACCCCTCCACTTT. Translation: CASSLAGTGVLSYNSPLHF.

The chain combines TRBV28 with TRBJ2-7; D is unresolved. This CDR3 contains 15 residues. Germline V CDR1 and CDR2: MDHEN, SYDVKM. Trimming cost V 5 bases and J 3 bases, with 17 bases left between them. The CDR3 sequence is CASSPISPRYYEQYF. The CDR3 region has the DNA TGTGCCAGCAGTCCTATATCCCCCCGGTACTACGAGCAGTACTTC.

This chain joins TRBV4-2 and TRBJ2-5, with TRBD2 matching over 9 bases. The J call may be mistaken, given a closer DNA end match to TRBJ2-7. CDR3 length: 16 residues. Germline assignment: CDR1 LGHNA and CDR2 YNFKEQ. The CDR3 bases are TGTGCCAGCAGCCAAGAGTGGTCTAGCGGGGTGTACGAGCAGTACTTC. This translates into CASSQEWSSGVYEQYF.

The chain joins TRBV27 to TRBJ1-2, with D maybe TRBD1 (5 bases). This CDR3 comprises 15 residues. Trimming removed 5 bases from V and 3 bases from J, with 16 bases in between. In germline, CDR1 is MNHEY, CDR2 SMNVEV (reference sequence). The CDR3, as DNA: TGTGCCAGCAGTCGACTCCCTTCCAGGGACTATGGCTACACCTTC. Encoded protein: CASSRLPSRDYGYTF.

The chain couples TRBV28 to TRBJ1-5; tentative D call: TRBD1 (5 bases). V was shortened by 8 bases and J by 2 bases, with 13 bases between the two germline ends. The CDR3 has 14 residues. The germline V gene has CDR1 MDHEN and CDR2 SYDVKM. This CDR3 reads CASDELTGNQPQHF. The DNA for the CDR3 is TGTGCCAGCGACGAGCTGACAGGCAATCAGCCCCAGCATTTT.

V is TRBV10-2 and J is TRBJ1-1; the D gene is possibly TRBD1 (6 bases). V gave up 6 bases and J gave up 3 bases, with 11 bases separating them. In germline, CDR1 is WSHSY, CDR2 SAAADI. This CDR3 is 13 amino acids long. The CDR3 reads CASRGKGDTEAFF. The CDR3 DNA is TGCGCCAGCAGGGGAAAGGGGGACACTGAAGCTTTCTTT.

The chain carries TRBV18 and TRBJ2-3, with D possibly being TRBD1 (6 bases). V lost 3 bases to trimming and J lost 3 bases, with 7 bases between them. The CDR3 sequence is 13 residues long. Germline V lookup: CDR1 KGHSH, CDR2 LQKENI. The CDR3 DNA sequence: TGTGCCAGCTCACCGAGGGGGACAGATACGCAGTATTTT. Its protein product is CASSPRGTDTQYF.

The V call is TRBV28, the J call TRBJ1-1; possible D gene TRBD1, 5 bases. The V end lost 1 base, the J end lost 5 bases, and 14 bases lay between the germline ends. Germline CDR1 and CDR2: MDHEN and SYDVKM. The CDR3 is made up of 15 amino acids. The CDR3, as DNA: TGTGCCAGCAGTTTATCAGGGATTAAAGTAACTGAAGCTTTCTTT. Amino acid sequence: CASSLSGIKVTEAFF.

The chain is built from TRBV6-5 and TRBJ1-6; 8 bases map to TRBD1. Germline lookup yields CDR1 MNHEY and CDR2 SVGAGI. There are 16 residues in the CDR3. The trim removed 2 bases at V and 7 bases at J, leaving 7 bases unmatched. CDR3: CASSYASTGVNSPLHF. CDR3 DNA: TGTGCCAGCAGTTACGCATCGACAGGGGTAAATTCACCCCTCCACTTT.